Listed below are T cell receptor beta chains from one sample, sequenced in a study of blood T cell repertoires in COVID-19. Data came from immunoSEQ multiplex PCR; TCRdb stores just in-frame clones and leaves some out. The sample includes under 150,000 clones, 70% to 90% of them seen just once. Specimen: PBMCs or T cells enriched from blood (not recorded which). Every receptor here comes from a woman aged 45 to 65 who had recovered from COVID-19. Both conserved end residues are part of each CDR3. The D gene is left open where the match is weak. Rows give clone size only sometimes, using once, few, many, or a class for an expanded clone.

clone size: once
J gene: TRBJ2-7
V gene: TRBV21-1
D gene: -
CDR3 DNA: TGTGCCAGCAGCAAACATCCCCCAGGGGGTTACGAGCAGTACTTC
CDR3 protein: CASSKHPPGGYEQYF

clone size: -
J gene: TRBJ1-5
V gene: TRBV3-1/TRBV3-2
D gene: -
CDR3 DNA: TGTGCCAGCAGCCAGGCAGCCGGGCAGCCCCAGCATTTT
CDR3 protein: CASSQAAGQPQHF

clone size: few
J gene: TRBJ1-2
V gene: TRBV25-1
D gene: TRBD1
CDR3 DNA: TGTGCCAGCAGTGGACAGGGTAAGGGTGGCTACACCTTC
CDR3 protein: CASSGQGKGGYTF

clone size: -
J gene: TRBJ2-2
V gene: TRBV4-1
D gene: -
CDR3 DNA: TGCGCCAGCAGCCCGACAGAAAACACCGGGGAGCTGTTTTTT
CDR3 protein: CASSPTENTGELFF

clone size: -
J gene: TRBJ2-7
V gene: TRBV10-1
D gene: -
CDR3 DNA: TGCGCCAGCACAGGGGTTTTCGAGCAGTACTTC
CDR3 protein: CASTGVFEQYF

clone size: -
J gene: TRBJ2-3
V gene: TRBV27
D gene: TRBD1
CDR3 DNA: TGTGCCAGCAGTTCCGGACAGGGGGCATATGCTCATACGCAGTATTTT
CDR3 protein: CASSSGQGAYAHTQYF

clone size: -
J gene: TRBJ2-1
V gene: TRBV6-1
D gene: -
CDR3 DNA: TGTGCCAGCAGTGACGTCTTGGGGGCCAGGAATGAGCAGTTCTTC
CDR3 protein: CASSDVLGARNEQFF

clone size: -
J gene: TRBJ1-5
V gene: TRBV7-2
D gene: -
CDR3 DNA: TGTGCCAGCAGCCCCGAAGGAGGGAATCAGCCCCAGCATTTT
CDR3 protein: CASSPEGGNQPQHF

clone size: -
J gene: TRBJ1-2
V gene: TRBV5-1
D gene: -
CDR3 DNA: TGCGCCAGCAGCAGTTTGGGGCCAGCCGGACACAGGAGTAACTATGGCTACACCTTC
CDR3 protein: CASSSLGPAGHRSNYGYTF

clone size: -
J gene: TRBJ1-2
V gene: TRBV7-9
D gene: -
CDR3 DNA: TGTGCCAGCAGCCTAGGACAGCCAGGAGGGTACTATGGCTACACCTTC
CDR3 protein: CASSLGQPGGYYGYTF

clone size: -
J gene: TRBJ2-5
V gene: TRBV7-2
D gene: TRBD2
CDR3 DNA: TGTGCCAGCAGCTTATCTACTAGCGGGGGTAACCAATTCGGAACCCAGTACTTC
CDR3 protein: CASSLSTSGGNQFGTQYF

clone size: -
J gene: TRBJ2-5
V gene: TRBV10-3
D gene: TRBD2
CDR3 DNA: TGTGCCATCAGTGACCCAACTAGCGGGGGAGAGACCCAGTACTTC
CDR3 protein: CAISDPTSGGETQYF

clone size: -
J gene: TRBJ2-1
V gene: TRBV7-7
D gene: -
CDR3 DNA: TGTGCTAGCAGCCGTGCGGGGCCACATAATGAGCAGTTCTTC
CDR3 protein: CASSRAGPHNEQFF

clone size: -
J gene: TRBJ1-5
V gene: TRBV6-6
D gene: TRBD1
CDR3 DNA: TGTGCCAGCAGCCAAGGACAGGGTACGCAGCCCCAGCATTTT
CDR3 protein: CASSQGQGTQPQHF

clone size: -
J gene: TRBJ1-2
V gene: TRBV19
D gene: -
CDR3 DNA: TGTGCCAGTAGTATGCGGACTGGCGGCTACACCTTC
CDR3 protein: CASSMRTGGYTF

clone size: -
J gene: TRBJ1-5
V gene: TRBV6-1
D gene: -
CDR3 DNA: TGTGCCAGCAGTGTCCTCCCCGGACAGACACCTCAGCCCCAGCATTTT
CDR3 protein: CASSVLPGQTPQPQHF

clone size: -
J gene: TRBJ1-4
V gene: TRBV7-9
D gene: -
CDR3 DNA: TGTGCCAGCAACAAGTGGCCAGGGCCCTATGAAAAACTGTTTTTT
CDR3 protein: CASNKWPGPYEKLFF

clone size: -
J gene: TRBJ2-5
V gene: TRBV7-2
D gene: -
CDR3 DNA: TGTGCCAGCACCCCGGGTGGGTCGGCGGGGACCCAGTACTTC
CDR3 protein: CASTPGGSAGTQYF

clone size: -
J gene: TRBJ1-6
V gene: TRBV6-5
D gene: TRBD1
CDR3 DNA: TGTGCCACCATCTCTTGGGGACAGGGTAATTCACCCCTCCACTTT
CDR3 protein: CATISWGQGNSPLHF

clone size: few
J gene: TRBJ1-5
V gene: TRBV4-1
D gene: TRBD1
CDR3 DNA: TGCGCCAGCAGCCAAACCGGGACAGGGCGCGACCAGCCCCAGCATTTT
CDR3 protein: CASSQTGTGRDQPQHF

clone size: -
J gene: TRBJ2-1
V gene: TRBV5-1
D gene: TRBD1
CDR3 DNA: TGCGCCAGCAGCCGGGGGTCAGGGGGCATCAGGAATGAGCAGTTCTTC
CDR3 protein: CASSRGSGGIRNEQFF

clone size: few
J gene: TRBJ1-4
V gene: TRBV29-1
D gene: -
CDR3 DNA: TGCAGCGTTGATGGGGGAGGTGAAAAACTGTTTTTT
CDR3 protein: CSVDGGGEKLFF

clone size: few
J gene: TRBJ1-2
V gene: TRBV18
D gene: -
CDR3 DNA: TGTGCCAGCTCACCGGACAGCTCCAACTATGGCTACACCTTC
CDR3 protein: CASSPDSSNYGYTF

clone size: -
J gene: TRBJ2-2
V gene: TRBV11-2
D gene: TRBD1
CDR3 DNA: TGTGCCAGCAGCCTTACAGTACAGGGGGACACCGGGGAGCTGTTTTTT
CDR3 protein: CASSLTVQGDTGELFF

clone size: -
J gene: TRBJ2-7
V gene: TRBV30
D gene: -
CDR3 DNA: TGTGCCTGGAACCCGGTCTCGCAGGGGCGGCAGTACTTC
CDR3 protein: CAWNPVSQGRQYF

clone size: once
J gene: TRBJ2-5
V gene: TRBV5-6
D gene: -
CDR3 DNA: TGTGCCAGCAGTCTGGACTGGCCGGAAGAGACCCAGTACTTC
CDR3 protein: CASSLDWPEETQYF

clone size: -
J gene: TRBJ2-5
V gene: TRBV18
D gene: -
CDR3 DNA: TGTGCCAGCTCACCACGGGGCAGTAGAGAGACCCAGTACTTC
CDR3 protein: CASSPRGSRETQYF

clone size: -
J gene: TRBJ1-3
V gene: TRBV7-8
D gene: TRBD1
CDR3 DNA: TGTGCCAGCAGCTCAGGGGGTACGGGAAACACCATATATTTT
CDR3 protein: CASSSGGTGNTIYF

clone size: few
J gene: TRBJ1-3
V gene: TRBV19
D gene: TRBD1
CDR3 DNA: TGTGCCAGTAGTGTTTTCGGGACAGCTGGAAACACCATATATTTT
CDR3 protein: CASSVFGTAGNTIYF

clone size: -
J gene: TRBJ2-7
V gene: TRBV27
D gene: TRBD1
CDR3 DNA: TGTGCCAGCAGTTTCCACGACAGGGTTTACGAGCAGTACTTC
CDR3 protein: CASSFHDRVYEQYF

clone size: once
J gene: TRBJ1-2
V gene: TRBV21-1
D gene: -
CDR3 DNA: TGTGCCAGCATCCCTGATGGGACAGGGGGACCAGCTAACTATGGCTACACCTTC
CDR3 protein: CASIPDGTGGPANYGYTF

clone size: -
J gene: TRBJ2-3
V gene: TRBV30
D gene: TRBD2
CDR3 DNA: TGTGCCTGGAGTGGGGCAGGACTAGCGGTCACAGATACGCAGTATTTT
CDR3 protein: CAWSGAGLAVTDTQYF

clone size: -
J gene: TRBJ2-7
V gene: TRBV19
D gene: TRBD1
CDR3 DNA: TGTGCCAGTAGGGCGGGACAGGGTCCATCATACGAGCAGTACTTC
CDR3 protein: CASRAGQGPSYEQYF

clone size: -
J gene: TRBJ2-5
V gene: TRBV5-4
D gene: TRBD1
CDR3 DNA: TGTGCCAGCAGCTTTGGGGGCCGGGACAGACAAGAGACCCAGTACTTC
CDR3 protein: CASSFGGRDRQETQYF

clone size: -
J gene: TRBJ2-7
V gene: TRBV7-9
D gene: -
CDR3 DNA: TGTGCCAGCAGCTTTGGACAGGGAGGGATCTACGAGCAGTACTTC
CDR3 protein: CASSFGQGGIYEQYF

clone size: -
J gene: TRBJ2-1
V gene: TRBV9
D gene: TRBD2
CDR3 DNA: TGTGCCAGCAGCGTAGAGACTAGCGGGGTTACCCGGCAGTTCTTC
CDR3 protein: CASSVETSGVTRQFF

clone size: -
J gene: TRBJ2-5
V gene: TRBV27
D gene: -
CDR3 DNA: TGTGCCAGCATCAAAGAGACCCAGTACTTC
CDR3 protein: CASIKETQYF